The 11 T cell receptor beta chains in this list originate from one sample, sequenced in a study of beta chain features in type 1 diabetes (dated by TCRdb to the late 2010s). General findings and caveats noted by the study authors: In all four CD4+ subsets, TCRB CDR3 length was moderately but significantly shorter in type 1 diabetes patients.

These receptors' targets are unknown. The library was built by means of the immunoSEQ multiplex PCR assay. The High Capacity cDNA Reverse Transcription Kit was used to reverse transcribe all of the isolated RNA, meaning that expressed TCRB transcripts were what got sequenced. Not all clones reach the TCRdb copy of this immuneACCESS table, which keeps in-frame sequences only. Checked studies attribute under half of the gap to unresolved V genes and leave the rest unexplained. The sample table lists 350,000 to 400,000 clones, over 10% of them with a count of one. The top ten hold 0.01% of the sample. The specimen sequenced was naive CD4+ T cells from blood. The intended sense of this specimen's cell subset or site label: true naive CD4+ T cells. The receptors were gathered from a woman younger than 30 with type 1 diabetes.

The V gene is TRBV27, the J gene TRBJ2-7; 7 positions agree with TRBD2. This CDR3 comprises 15 residues. Germline-derived CDR1 and CDR2 are MNHEY and SMNVEV (reference sequence). V lost 1 base and J lost 2; bases outside the gene matches: 5. CDR3 DNA: TGTGCCAGCAGTTTATATGGCGGGAGACCCTACGAGCAGTACTTC. The encoded protein is CASSLYGGRPYEQYF.

This clone was seen more than once but under ten times. The chain couples TRBV4-3 to TRBJ1-4; 9 nucleotides agree with TRBD1. The CDR3 length is 18 residues. The trim removed 0 bases at V and 8 bases at J, leaving 13 bases unmatched. In germline, CDR1 is LGHNA, CDR2 YSLEER. CDR3 DNA: TGCGCCAGCAGCCAAGATACGGCTTCCGGGACAGGGAACGAAAAACTGTTTTTT. Its protein product is CASSQDTASGTGNEKLFF.

This clone appeared a few times. J is TRBJ1-1 and V is TRBV5-8; D may be TRBD1 (6 bases). Germline V gene sequence: CDR1 SGHTS, CDR2 YDEGEE. CDR3 length equals 14 residues. Trimming shortened V by 2 bases and J by 10 bases, and 18 bases separated the two germline ends. The CDR3 spells CASSLLAIGGVAFF. In DNA form, the CDR3 reads TGTGCCAGCAGCTTATTGGCGATAGGGGGAGTAGCTTTCTTT.

The chain carries TRBV15 and TRBJ2-3; TRBD2 matches at 9 bases. From germline, CDR1 is LNHNV and CDR2 YYDKDF (reference sequence). This CDR3 spans 16 amino acids. The V segment lost 3 bases and the J segment 6 bases; nucleotides outside the gene matches: 10. DNA of the CDR3: TGTGCCACCAGCAGGGAGTTGCGGGGGGGCCGGGATACGCAGTATTTT. Translated: CATSRELRGGRDTQYF.

The gene calls are TRBV19 and TRBJ2-6; 7 bases are a match to TRBD2. The CDR3 totals 14 residues. The germline gives CDR1 LNHDA, CDR2 SQIVND (reference sequence). V trimming: 5 bases; J trimming: 4 bases; junction bases outside the gene matches: 2. The CDR3 protein is CASSAGAGANVLTF. The CDR3 region has the DNA TGTGCCAGTAGTGCGGGAGCAGGGGCCAACGTCCTGACTTTC.

This clone turned up a few times. This chain links TRBV7-9 with TRBJ2-5, with D perhaps matching TRBD2 (6 bases). V was pared by 7 bases and J by 5 bases, with 11 bases between. The germline V gene encodes CDR1 SEHNR and CDR2 FQNEAQ (reference sequence). There are 12 residues in the CDR3. CDR3 in amino acids: CASTPAGETQYF. DNA for the CDR3: TGTGCCAGCACCCCGGCGGGGGAGACCCAGTACTTC.

Turning to this clone: Additional DNA sequences in this sample encode the identical CDR3. This rearrangement joins TRBV5-1 to TRBJ2-5, with D maybe TRBD2 (5 bases). The CDR3 has 14 amino acids. The germline V gene encodes CDR1 SGHRS and CDR2 YFSETQ. With 0 bases removed from V and 8 bases from J, the gap between germline ends came to 14 bases. For the CDR3, the DNA is TGCGCCAGCAGCTTGGACTCAGTCGGGGAAACCCAGTACTTC. Translated: CASSLDSVGETQYF. Supplemented by reference TRBV5-1 and TRBJ2-5, the full variable domain reads KAGVTQTPRYLIKTRGQQVTLSCSPISGHRSVSWYQQTPGQGLQFLFEYFSETQRNKGNFPGRFSGRQFSNSRSEMNVSTLELGDSALYLCASSLDSVGETQYFGPGTRLLVL.

This clone was detected only once. V is TRBV7-9 and J is TRBJ1-4; 9 bases are a match to TRBD1. The CDR3 is made up of 13 amino acids. Germline CDR1 reads SEHNR; CDR2 reads FQNEAQ (reference sequence). V dropped 7 bases and J dropped 8; count of bases not matched to a gene: 5. The CDR3 coding sequence is TGTGCCAGCATGGGACAGGGAGGGGAAAAACTGTTTTTT. This gives the protein CASMGQGGEKLFF.

This clone was counted between two and nine times. The chain carries TRBV11-2 and TRBJ2-1, with 7 bases aligning to TRBD1. V gave up 7 bases and J gave up 4 bases; unmatched junction bases: 10. Germline-derived CDR1 and CDR2 are SGHAT and FQNNGV. This CDR3 has 15 residues. The CDR3 DNA reads as TGTGCCAGCAACCCTCCCGGGACAGCATACAATGAGCAGTTCTTC. Its translation is CASNPPGTAYNEQFF.

This clone turned up a few times. The gene calls are TRBV4-3 and TRBJ2-7, with D possibly being TRBD1 (5 bases). CDR3 length equals 13 residues. The V end lost 4 bases, the J end lost 1 base, and 8 bases lay between the germline ends. CDR1 and CDR2 (germline): LGHNA, YSLEER. The CDR3: CASSRGGSYEQYF. The CDR3 DNA reads as TGCGCCAGCAGCCGGGGCGGTTCCTACGAGCAGTACTTC.

This clone was detected only a few times. J is TRBJ2-4 and V is TRBV7-9; 7 bases fit TRBD1. Germline V CDR1 and CDR2: SEHNR, FQNEAQ (reference sequence). J gave up 4 bases and V 1 base, and 4 bases lay outside the gene matches. The CDR3 sequence is 15 residues long. CDR3 bases: TGTGCCAGCAGCTTAGTGGGGACAGTTAAAAACATTCAGTACTTC. Its translation: CASSLVGTVKNIQYF.